The 18 T cell receptor beta chains in this list originate from one sample, sequenced in a study of Ad26.COV2.S vaccination and SARS-CoV-2 variants. The treatment was: roughly 18 received Ad26.COV2.S at low or high dose, single or two shots; roughly five received placebo; per-sample allocation not given. Material that was analyzed had been drawn on day 63 after the first vaccine or placebo injection. The assay was immunoSEQ multiplex PCR, and TCRdb's table has in-frame clones only and misses some. The table has roughly 350,000 clones, approximately 90% seen once; the top ten hold 5%. The sequenced sample was peripheral blood, obtained in a trial of Ad26.COV2.S vaccine versus placebo. All receptors derive from a person aged 18-60 years who received the Ad26.COV2.S COVID-19 vaccine or a placebo.

In its sample, this clone was seen once. This same CDR3 is encoded by further DNA sequences in the sample. This chain connects TRBV24-1 to TRBJ1-5, with D unclear. Germline V gene data show CDR1 as KGHDR and CDR2 as SFDVKD. This CDR3 is 12 amino acids long. Trimming left V 4 bases short and J 1 base short, with 1 base between. The CDR3, as DNA: TGTGCCACCAGTGACAGCAATCAGCCCCAGCATTTT. It is translated as CATSDSNQPQHF.

The V call is TRBV30, the J call TRBJ1-2; 7 bases fit TRBD1. CDR3 length equals 12 residues. V was clipped by 2 bases and J by 7 bases; unmatched bases: 4. Germline loops: CDR1 GTSNPN, CDR2 SVGIG (reference sequence). This CDR3 is CAWSPGQAGYTF. CDR3 DNA sequence: TGTGCCTGGAGTCCCGGACAGGCTGGCTACACCTTC.

The rearrangement uses TRBV5-1 and TRBJ1-2, with no clear D. Looked up from germline, CDR1 is SGHRS and CDR2 is YFSETQ. Trimming removed 4 bases from V and 4 bases from J, with 17 bases in between. The CDR3 length is 15 residues. CDR3 in DNA: TGCGCCAGCAGCCAGAATACGGATCCCCTCTATGGCTACACCTTC. This encodes CASSQNTDPLYGYTF.

This clone was picked up one time. The chain combines TRBV5-1 with TRBJ2-5; perhaps TRBD1 as D (6 bases). CDR3 size: 16 residues. Per germline, CDR1 SGHRS and CDR2 YFSETQ. Trimming took off 0 bases at V and 0 bases at J, with 12 bases between the two ends. The CDR3, as DNA: TGCGCCAGCAGCTTGGATACAGGGACGTACCAAGAGACCCAGTACTTC. Protein sequence: CASSLDTGTYQETQYF.

The chain recombines TRBV4-3 with TRBJ1-1; a weak D match, TRBD1 (5 bases). Deletions cut 4 bases from V and 3 bases from J, with 12 bases between. This CDR3 comprises 14 residues. CDR1 is LGHNA, CDR2 YSLEER, per germline. The CDR3 region has the DNA TGCGCCAGCAGCCCGTATCAGGGCCACACTGAAGCTTTCTTT. Protein sequence: CASSPYQGHTEAFF.

This clone was observed once. The J gene is TRBJ2-7, the V gene TRBV19, with D possibly being TRBD1 (5 bases). This CDR3 is built from 12 residues. Trimming removed 8 bases from V and 2 bases from J, with 10 bases in between. Germline V gives CDR1 LNHDA, CDR2 SQIVND (reference sequence). The CDR3 loop is CASSATAYEQYF. DNA of the CDR3: TGTGCCAGTTCTGCGACAGCCTACGAGCAGTACTTC.

V gene TRBV5-1 combines with J gene TRBJ2-1; no clear D gene. The V gene lost 4 bases and the J gene lost 6 bases, with 17 bases spanning the gap. This CDR3 comprises 15 residues. Germline-derived CDR1 and CDR2 are SGHRS and YFSETQ. The CDR3 region is CASSVDSNLANEQFF. CDR3 DNA sequence: TGCGCCAGCAGCGTTGACTCTAACCTCGCCAATGAGCAGTTCTTC.

The V gene is TRBV27, the J gene TRBJ2-7, with 9 bases aligning to TRBD1. CDR1 and CDR2 (germline): MNHEY, SMNVEV (reference sequence). The CDR3 covers 14 residues. J was trimmed by 6 bases and V by 2 bases; bases with no gene match: 5. The CDR3 spells CASSLRQGEFEQYF. The DNA of the CDR3 is TGTGCCAGCAGTTTAAGACAGGGGGAATTCGAGCAGTACTTC.

V usage is TRBV7-3 and J usage is TRBJ2-3; D not certain. V was pared by 2 bases and J by 3 bases, with 9 bases between. The germline CDR1 and CDR2 sequences are SGHTA and FQGTGA. This CDR3 contains 14 residues. CDR3 in DNA: TGTGCCAGCAGCTTAGGGCTAGATACAGATACGCAGTATTTT. It codes for CASSLGLDTDTQYF.

This clone has just one count. V is TRBV11-2 and J is TRBJ2-7; weak D call: TRBD1 (6 bases). Per germline, CDR1 SGHAT and CDR2 FQNNGV. This CDR3 spans 16 amino acids. Deletions cut 1 base from V and 4 bases from J, with 17 bases between. The CDR3 reads CASSLAQAQQGYEQYF. DNA for the CDR3: TGTGCCAGCAGCTTAGCCCAAGCCCAACAGGGATACGAGCAGTACTTC.

V gene TRBV4-3 combines with J gene TRBJ1-1; no clear D gene. Trimming left V 5 bases short and J 7 bases short, with 17 bases between. Germline CDR1 is LGHNA and CDR2 is YSLEER. This CDR3 contains 14 residues. CDR3 loop: CASSLDGVTGEAFF. CDR3 DNA: TGCGCCAGCAGCTTGGACGGCGTGACTGGTGAAGCTTTCTTT.

The chain combines TRBV4-1 with TRBJ2-7, with D tentatively TRBD2 (5 bases). Trimming removed 0 bases at V and 4 bases at J, with 19 bases between. Germline V gene data show CDR1 as MGHRA and CDR2 as YSYEKL. This CDR3 comprises 17 residues. This chain's CDR3 is CASSQDKSRSGAYEQYF. The CDR3 nucleotides read TGCGCCAGCAGCCAAGATAAAAGTAGGAGCGGCGCGTACGAGCAGTACTTC.

The V gene is TRBV3-1 (or the pseudogene TRBV3-2), the J gene TRBJ2-5, with TRBD2 as a possible D gene (5 bases). This CDR3 region has 18 residues. Germline values: CDR1 LGHDT, CDR2 YNNKEL (reference sequence). V lost 1 base and J 3 bases, leaving 21 bases between the germline ends. CDR3 DNA: TGTGCCAGCAGCCAAGCAAATCCCCTCTGGCGGACTGAAGAGACCCAGTACTTC. It yields the protein CASSQANPLWRTEETQYF.

The V gene is TRBV28, the J gene TRBJ1-6; 9 positions match TRBD1. Germline-derived CDR1 and CDR2 are MDHEN and SYDVKM. The CDR3 is 15 residues long. V shed 4 bases and J 10 bases; nucleotides not matched to a gene: 8. CDR3 sequence (DNA): TGTGCCAGCAGTTGGGGACAGGGAATTCAATCACCCCTCCACTTT. It is translated as CASSWGQGIQSPLHF.

V is TRBV19 and J is TRBJ2-1; 10 positions agree with TRBD2. V was pared by 2 bases and J by 7 bases, with 2 bases of the junction left unmatched. The germline gives CDR1 LNHDA, CDR2 SQIVND (reference sequence). The CDR3 contains 14 residues. In nucleotides, the CDR3 is TGTGCCAGTAGTATATCTAGCGGGAGTAATGAGCAGTTCTTC. Translation: CASSISSGSNEQFF.

V gene TRBV7-9 combines with J gene TRBJ1-6; 7 nucleotides match TRBD1. There are 15 residues in the CDR3. Unmatched junction bases numbered 4, after V lost 4 bases and J lost 4 bases. CDR1 is SEHNR and CDR2 is FQNEAQ in the germline V gene (reference sequence). The CDR3 DNA reads as TGTGCCAGCAGCTACCAGGGGGATTATAATTCACCCCTCCACTTT. It codes for CASSYQGDYNSPLHF.

The chain couples TRBV18 to TRBJ2-1, with 13 positions matching TRBD2. The CDR3 runs to 16 residues. V shed 2 bases, J shed 8 bases, and the junction held 6 bases outside the gene matches. Germline lookup yields CDR1 KGHSH and CDR2 LQKENI. The CDR3 region has the DNA TGTGCCAGCTCACCATCACTAGCGGGAGGGCCCTATGAGCAGTTCTTC. Amino acid sequence: CASSPSLAGGPYEQFF.

The rearrangement uses TRBV3-1 (or the pseudogene TRBV3-2) and TRBJ1-6; D not certain. The CDR3 runs 12 residues. Trimming pared 0 bases from V and 10 bases from J, leaving 4 bases between. From germline, CDR1 is LGHDT and CDR2 YNNKEL (reference sequence). The DNA for the CDR3 is TGTGCCAGCAGCCAAGATGGCTCACCCCTCCACTTT. This codes for CASSQDGSPLHF.